This T cell receptor (beta chain) was identified during a study of cytomegalovirus exposure and HLA in healthy donors. Findings and caveats of the study: Overall, roughly 170 TCR beta chains were annotated as cytomegalovirus-associated. Earlier results showed most TCR beta V segments being productive about 90% or about 30% of the time. As a later analysis showed, several of the most significant clusters appeared to be linked to common viral pathogens.

CDR3 length: 12 residues. Trimming left V 3 bases short and J 3 bases short, with 6 bases between. Germline V gene data show CDR1 as SGHVS and CDR2 as FQNEAQ. Donors consisted of healthy bone marrow donors. Details on this clone: Antigen: not known.

PCR used 60 Vbeta primers and 13 Jbeta primers. Sequenced by immunoSEQ multiplex PCR; TCRdb stores in-frame clones only, minus some. The table records about 180,000 clones, about 85% of them present only once. The receptor was isolated from a girl between 10 and 17 years old in good health and CMV-seropositive. The chain carries TRBV7-8 and TRBJ2-7, with D uncertain. The sample consisted of PBMCs. The CDR3 DNA is TGTGCCAGCAGCTTTGACTTCTACGAGCAGTACTTC. It yields the protein CASSFDFYEQYF.